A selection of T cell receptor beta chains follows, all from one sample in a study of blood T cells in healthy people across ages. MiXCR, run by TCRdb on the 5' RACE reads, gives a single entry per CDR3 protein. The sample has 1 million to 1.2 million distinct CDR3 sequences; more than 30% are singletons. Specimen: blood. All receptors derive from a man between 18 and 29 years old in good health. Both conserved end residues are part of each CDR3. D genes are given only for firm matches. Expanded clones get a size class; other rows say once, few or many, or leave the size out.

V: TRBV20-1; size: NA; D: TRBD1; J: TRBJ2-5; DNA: TGCAGTACTAGAGATGGCCCTACCGGGACAGGGGAACGATTGGAGACCCAGTACTTC; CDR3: CSTRDGPTGTGERLETQYF
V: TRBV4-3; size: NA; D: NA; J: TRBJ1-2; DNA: TGCGCCAGCAGCCAGGACCCGGGGGGGTGGAGCTACACCTTC; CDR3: CASSQDPGGWSYTF
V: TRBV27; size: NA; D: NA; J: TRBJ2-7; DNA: TGTGCCAGCAGTTTTGGGGTCCCGGGGGATTTTGAGCAGTACTTC; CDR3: CASSFGVPGDFEQYF
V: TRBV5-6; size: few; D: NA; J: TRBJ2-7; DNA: TGTGCCAGCACACACTCAGGGGCCCGATACGAGCAGTACTTC; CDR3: CASTHSGARYEQYF
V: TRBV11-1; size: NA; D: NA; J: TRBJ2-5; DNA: TGTGCCAGCAGCTCCAGTGCGACAGTCCAAGAGACCCAGTACTTC; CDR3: CASSSSATVQETQYF
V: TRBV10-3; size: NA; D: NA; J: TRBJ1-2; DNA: TGTGCCATCAATTTCGGCCAGGGGAACTATGGCTACACCTTC; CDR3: CAINFGQGNYGYTF
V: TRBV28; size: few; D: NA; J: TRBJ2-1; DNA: TGTGCCAGCAGGAGGGGGGGGACCTACAATGAGCAGTTCTTC; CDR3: CASRRGGTYNEQFF
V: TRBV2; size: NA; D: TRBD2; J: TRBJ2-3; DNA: TGTGCCAGCAGGACTCCGAGCGGGGCCCCTACGCAGTATTTT; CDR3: CASRTPSGAPTQYF
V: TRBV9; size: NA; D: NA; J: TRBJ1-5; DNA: TGTGCCAGCAGCGTAGACCCCCAGGATCAGCCCCAGCATTTT; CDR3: CASSVDPQDQPQHF
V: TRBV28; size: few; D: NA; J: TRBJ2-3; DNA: TGTGCCAGCTCAAGGGGGGGGCCCCCCGATACGCAGTATTTT; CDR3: CASSRGGPPDTQYF
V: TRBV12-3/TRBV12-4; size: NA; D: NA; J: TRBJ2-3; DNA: TGTGCCAGCAGCCTCCCAGAAGCCAGACGAGATACGCAGTATTTT; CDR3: CASSLPEARRDTQYF
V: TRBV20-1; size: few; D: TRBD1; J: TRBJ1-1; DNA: TGCAGTGCTAACAGGGGGGCGACCACTGAAGCTTTCTTT; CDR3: CSANRGATTEAFF
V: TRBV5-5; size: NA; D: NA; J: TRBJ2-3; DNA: TGTGCCAGCAGTTTACCGGGACTCCGGCCAGATACGCAGTATTTT; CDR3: CASSLPGLRPDTQYF
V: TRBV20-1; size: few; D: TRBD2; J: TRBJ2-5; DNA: TGCAGTGCTAGACTAGCGGGAAGGACCCAGTACTTC; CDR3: CSARLAGRTQYF